The 7 T cell receptor beta chains in this list originate from one sample, sequenced in a study of T cell responses to AZD1222 COVID-19 vaccine. The method was immunoSEQ multiplex PCR; TCRdb's version includes in-frame clones alone and lacks a portion of them. The table has 150,000 to 200,000 clones, around 90% seen once. The input for sequencing was peripheral blood, taken 28 days after the second AZD1222 dose. The receptors here all came from an adult who received the AZD1222 COVID-19 vaccine.

This rearrangement joins TRBV6-5 to TRBJ2-7; 7 bases map to TRBD2. Unmatched junction bases numbered 8, after V lost 11 bases and J lost 7 bases. The CDR3 is 11 residues long. The V gene's germline CDR1 is MNHEY and CDR2 SVGAGI. The CDR3 spells CAAGREKEQYF. In DNA form, the CDR3 reads TGTGCCGCGGGGCGGGAGAAGGAGCAGTACTTC.

This chain links TRBV19 with TRBJ2-7; the match to TRBD2 covers 10 bases. This CDR3 is built from 15 residues. Per germline, CDR1 LNHDA and CDR2 SQIVND (reference sequence). Germline trimming cut 1 base from V and 5 bases from J; bases unmatched to any gene: 5. Here the CDR3 reads CASSIASGSNHEQYF. The DNA of the CDR3 is TGTGCCAGTAGTATAGCTAGCGGGAGTAACCACGAGCAGTACTTC.

The V gene is TRBV24-1, the J gene TRBJ1-5; D gene uncertain. The CDR3 extends over 14 amino acids. The germline CDR1 and CDR2 sequences are KGHDR and SFDVKD. The germline V and J ends were trimmed by 6 bases and 7 bases, with 15 bases remaining between them. The chain's CDR3 is CATSLQSQWQPQHF. The CDR3 DNA is TGTGCCACCAGTTTACAGTCCCAATGGCAGCCCCAGCATTTT.

V and J are TRBV11-2 and TRBJ2-5; tentatively, D is TRBD1 (5 bases). The germline V gene has CDR1 SGHAT and CDR2 FQNNGV. The CDR3 length is 13 residues. The germline V and J ends were trimmed by 5 bases and 0 bases, with 7 bases remaining between them. CDR3 sequence: CASSLDNQETQYF. As DNA, the CDR3 is TGTGCCAGCAGCCTGGACAACCAAGAGACCCAGTACTTC.

The rearrangement uses TRBV19 and TRBJ1-2; perhaps TRBD1 as D (6 bases). The ends were cut back, 5 bases at V and 2 bases at J, with 9 bases in the middle. CDR1 LNHDA and CDR2 SQIVND come from the germline V gene (reference sequence). The CDR3 has 13 residues. CDR3 DNA sequence: TGTGCCAGTAGTGGGACACCCAACTATGGCTACACCTTC. It is translated as CASSGTPNYGYTF.

This clone was detected only once. V and J are TRBV28 and TRBJ1-5; D unresolved. CDR3 length: 14 residues. Germline values: CDR1 MDHEN, CDR2 SYDVKM. The germline V and J ends were trimmed by 3 bases and 6 bases, with 12 bases remaining between them. CDR3 in amino acids: CASSFVDGGQPQHF. As DNA, the CDR3 is TGTGCCAGCAGTTTTGTTGACGGCGGTCAGCCCCAGCATTTT.

V and J are TRBV19 and TRBJ2-6; 8 positions match TRBD1. Germline CDR1 is LNHDA and CDR2 is SQIVND (reference sequence). CDR3 length equals 16 residues. Germline trimming cut 5 bases from V and 2 bases from J; bases unmatched to any gene: 5. CDR3 sequence reads: CASSPRTGTGANVLTF. DNA for the CDR3: TGTGCCAGTAGTCCTAGGACAGGGACTGGGGCCAACGTCCTGACTTTC.